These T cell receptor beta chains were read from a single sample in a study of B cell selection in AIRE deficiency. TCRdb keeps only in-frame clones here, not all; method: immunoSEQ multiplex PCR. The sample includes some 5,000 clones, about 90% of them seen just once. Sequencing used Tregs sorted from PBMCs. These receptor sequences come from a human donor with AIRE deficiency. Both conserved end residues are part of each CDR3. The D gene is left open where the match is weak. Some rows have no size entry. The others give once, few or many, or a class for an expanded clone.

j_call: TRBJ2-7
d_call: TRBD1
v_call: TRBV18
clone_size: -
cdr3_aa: CASSPPTGGKYEQYF
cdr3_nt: TGTGCCAGCTCACCCCCGACAGGGGGTAAGTACGAGCAGTACTTC

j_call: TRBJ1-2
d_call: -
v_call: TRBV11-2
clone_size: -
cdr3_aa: CASSLRGARGYTF
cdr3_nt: TGTGCCAGCAGCTTACGGGGGGCGCGTGGCTACACCTTC

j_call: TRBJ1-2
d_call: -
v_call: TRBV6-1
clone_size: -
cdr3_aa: CASSFPYGYTF
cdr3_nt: TGTGCCAGCAGTTTCCCCTATGGCTACACCTTC

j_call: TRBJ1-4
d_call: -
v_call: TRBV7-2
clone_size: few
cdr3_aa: CASSLVPGGTKLFF
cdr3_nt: TGTGCCAGCAGCTTAGTACCGGGGGGAACAAAACTGTTTTTT

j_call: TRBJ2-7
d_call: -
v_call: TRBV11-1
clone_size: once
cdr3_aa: CASSFTGYEQYF
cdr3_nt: TGTGCCAGCAGCTTTACAGGGTACGAGCAGTACTTC

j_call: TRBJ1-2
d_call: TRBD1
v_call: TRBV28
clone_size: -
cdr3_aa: CASSSTGGEVYGYTF
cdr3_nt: TGTGCCAGCAGTTCGACAGGGGGCGAGGTCTATGGCTACACCTTC

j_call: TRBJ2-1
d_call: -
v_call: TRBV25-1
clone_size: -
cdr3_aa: CASRRGSYNEQFF
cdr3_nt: TGTGCCAGCAGGAGAGGTTCCTACAATGAGCAGTTCTTC

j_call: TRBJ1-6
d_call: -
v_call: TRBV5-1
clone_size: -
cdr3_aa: CASSLGSGGSSPLHF
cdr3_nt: TGCGCCAGCAGCTTGGGCAGTGGGGGCTCATCACCCCTCCACTTT

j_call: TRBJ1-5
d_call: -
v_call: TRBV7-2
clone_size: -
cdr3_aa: CASSLQFGGQPQHF
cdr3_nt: TGTGCCAGCAGCTTACAGTTTGGGGGGCAGCCCCAGCATTTT

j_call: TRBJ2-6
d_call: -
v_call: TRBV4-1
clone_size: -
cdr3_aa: CASSPGSSGANVLTF
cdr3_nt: TGCGCCAGCAGCCCGGGGTCCTCCGGGGCCAACGTCCTGACTTTC